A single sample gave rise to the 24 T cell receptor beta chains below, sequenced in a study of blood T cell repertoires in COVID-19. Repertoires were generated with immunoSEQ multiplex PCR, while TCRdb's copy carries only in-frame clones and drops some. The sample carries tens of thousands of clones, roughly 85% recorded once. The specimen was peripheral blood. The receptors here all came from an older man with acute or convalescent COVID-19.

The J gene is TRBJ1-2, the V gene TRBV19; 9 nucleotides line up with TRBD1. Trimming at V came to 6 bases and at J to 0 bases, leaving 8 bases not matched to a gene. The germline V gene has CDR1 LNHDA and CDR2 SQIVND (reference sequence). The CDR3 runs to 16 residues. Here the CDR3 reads CASSKDRGTANYGYTF. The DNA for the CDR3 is TGTGCCAGTAGCAAGGACAGGGGAACGGCTAACTATGGCTACACCTTC.

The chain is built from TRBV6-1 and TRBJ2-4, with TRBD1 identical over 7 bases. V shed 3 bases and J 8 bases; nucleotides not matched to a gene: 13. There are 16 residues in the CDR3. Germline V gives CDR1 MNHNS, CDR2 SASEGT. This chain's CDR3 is CASSDGQVERRDIQYF. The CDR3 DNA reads TGTGCCAGCAGTGACGGACAGGTTGAGAGAAGAGACATTCAGTACTTC.

The CDR3 sequence is CASSEQDYEQYF. For the CDR3, the DNA is TGTGCCAGCAGCGAGCAGGATTACGAGCAGTACTTC. The gene calls are TRBV11-3 and TRBJ2-7; D remains ambiguous. V shed 5 bases and J shed 4 bases, with 9 bases lying between them. Germline CDR1 is SGHNT and CDR2 is YENEEA. The CDR3 has 12 residues.

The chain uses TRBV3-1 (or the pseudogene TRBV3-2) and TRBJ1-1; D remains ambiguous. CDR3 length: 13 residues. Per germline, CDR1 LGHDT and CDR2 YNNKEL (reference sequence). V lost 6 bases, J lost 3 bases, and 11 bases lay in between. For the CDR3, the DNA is TGTGCCAGCAGAAGCAGGTTGTACACTGAAGCTTTCTTT. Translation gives CASRSRLYTEAFF.

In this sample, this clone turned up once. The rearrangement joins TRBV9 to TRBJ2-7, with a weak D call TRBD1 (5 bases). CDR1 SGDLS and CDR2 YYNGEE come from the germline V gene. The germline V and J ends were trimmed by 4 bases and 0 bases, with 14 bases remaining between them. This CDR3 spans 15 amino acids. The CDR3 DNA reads TGTGCCAGCAGCACCAGCGACAGCAGCTCCTACGAGCAGTACTTC. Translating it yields CASSTSDSSSYEQYF.

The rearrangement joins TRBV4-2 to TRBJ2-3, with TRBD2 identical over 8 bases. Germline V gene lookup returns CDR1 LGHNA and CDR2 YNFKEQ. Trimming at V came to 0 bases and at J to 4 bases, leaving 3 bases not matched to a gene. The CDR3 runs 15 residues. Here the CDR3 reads CASSQELAGPDTQYF. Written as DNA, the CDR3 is TGTGCCAGCAGCCAAGAGCTAGCGGGCCCAGATACGCAGTATTTT.

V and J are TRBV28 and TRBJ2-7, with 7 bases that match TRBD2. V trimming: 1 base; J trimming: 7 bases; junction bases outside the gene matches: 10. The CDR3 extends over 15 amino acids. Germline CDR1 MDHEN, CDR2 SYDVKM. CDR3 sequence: CASSLSGGLRAEQYF. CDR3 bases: TGTGCCAGCAGTTTATCGGGAGGCCTACGTGCAGAGCAGTACTTC.

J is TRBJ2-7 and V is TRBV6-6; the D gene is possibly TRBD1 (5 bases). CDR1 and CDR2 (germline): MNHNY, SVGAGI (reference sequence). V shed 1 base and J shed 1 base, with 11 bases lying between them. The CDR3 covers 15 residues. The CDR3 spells CASSYFSGNSYEQYF. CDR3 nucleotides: TGTGCCAGCAGTTACTTTTCAGGGAATTCCTACGAGCAGTACTTC.

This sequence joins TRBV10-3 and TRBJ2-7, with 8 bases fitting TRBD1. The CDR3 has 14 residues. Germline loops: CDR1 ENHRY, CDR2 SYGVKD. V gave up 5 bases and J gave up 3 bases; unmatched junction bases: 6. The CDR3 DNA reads TGTGCCATCAGTTCCGGGACAGGCGGCTACGAGCAGTACTTC. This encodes CAISSGTGGYEQYF.

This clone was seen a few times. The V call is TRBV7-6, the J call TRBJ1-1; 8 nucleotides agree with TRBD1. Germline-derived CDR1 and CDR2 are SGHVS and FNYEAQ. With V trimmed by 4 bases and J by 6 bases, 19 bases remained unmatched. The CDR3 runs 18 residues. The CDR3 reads CASSCLNFWGQVISEAFF. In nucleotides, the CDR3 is TGTGCCAGCAGCTGTTTGAATTTCTGGGGACAGGTAATCTCTGAAGCTTTCTTT.

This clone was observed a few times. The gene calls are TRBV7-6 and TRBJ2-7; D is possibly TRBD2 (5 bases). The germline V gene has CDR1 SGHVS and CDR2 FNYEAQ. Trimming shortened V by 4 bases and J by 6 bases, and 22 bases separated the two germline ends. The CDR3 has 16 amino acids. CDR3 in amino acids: CASSWTDRNGGGEQYF. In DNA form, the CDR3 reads TGTGCCAGCAGCTGGACGGACCGAAACGGCGGAGGCGAGCAGTACTTC.

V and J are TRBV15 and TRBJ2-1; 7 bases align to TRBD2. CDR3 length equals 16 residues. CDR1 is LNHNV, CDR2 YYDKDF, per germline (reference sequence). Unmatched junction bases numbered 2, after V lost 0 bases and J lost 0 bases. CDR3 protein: CATSREGGSSYNEQFF. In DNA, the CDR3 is TGTGCCACCAGCAGAGAAGGCGGGAGCTCCTACAATGAGCAGTTCTTC.

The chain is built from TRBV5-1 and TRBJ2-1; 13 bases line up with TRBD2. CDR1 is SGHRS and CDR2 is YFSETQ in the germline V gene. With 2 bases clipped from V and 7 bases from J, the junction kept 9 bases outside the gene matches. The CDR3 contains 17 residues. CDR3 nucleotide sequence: TGCGCCAGCAGCTTACCCGGACTAGCGGGAGTTCAGAATGAGCAGTTCTTC. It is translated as CASSLPGLAGVQNEQFF. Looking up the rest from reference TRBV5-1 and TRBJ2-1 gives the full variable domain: KAGVTQTPRYLIKTRGQQVTLSCSPISGHRSVSWYQQTPGQGLQFLFEYFSETQRNKGNFPGRFSGRQFSNSRSEMNVSTLELGDSALYLCASSLPGLAGVQNEQFFGPGTRLTVL.

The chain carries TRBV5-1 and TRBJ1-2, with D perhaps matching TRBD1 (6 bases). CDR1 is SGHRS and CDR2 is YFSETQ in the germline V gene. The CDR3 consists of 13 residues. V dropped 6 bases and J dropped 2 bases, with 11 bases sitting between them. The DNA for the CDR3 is TGCGCCAGCACCGGAGGACAGAACTATGGCTACACCTTC. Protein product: CASTGGQNYGYTF.

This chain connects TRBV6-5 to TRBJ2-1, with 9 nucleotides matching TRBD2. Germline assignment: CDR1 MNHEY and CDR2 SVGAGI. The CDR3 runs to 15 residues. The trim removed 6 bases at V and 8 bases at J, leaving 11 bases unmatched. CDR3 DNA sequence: TGTGCCAGCAGATCGTTAGCGGGAGTCTATGATGAGCAGTTCTTC. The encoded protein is CASRSLAGVYDEQFF.

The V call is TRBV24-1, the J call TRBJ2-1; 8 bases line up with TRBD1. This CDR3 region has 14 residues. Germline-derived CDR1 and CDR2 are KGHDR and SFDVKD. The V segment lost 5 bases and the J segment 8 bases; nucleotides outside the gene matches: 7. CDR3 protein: CATSGGQVPHEQFF. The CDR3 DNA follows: TGTGCCACCAGTGGGGGACAGGTACCGCATGAGCAGTTCTTC.

The CDR3 here is CASALALNTGELFF. CDR3 coding DNA: TGTGCCAGCGCTCTAGCATTGAACACCGGGGAGCTGTTTTTT. The rearrangement uses TRBV2 and TRBJ2-2; TRBD2 is a possible D gene (5 bases). The CDR3 is made up of 14 amino acids. Trimming took 8 bases from V and 1 from J, leaving 11 bases between them. In germline, CDR1 is SNHLY, CDR2 FYNNEI.

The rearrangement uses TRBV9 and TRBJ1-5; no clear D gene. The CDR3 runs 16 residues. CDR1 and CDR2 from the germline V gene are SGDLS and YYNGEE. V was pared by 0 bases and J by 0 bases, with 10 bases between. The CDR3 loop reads CASSVDAGYSNQPQHF. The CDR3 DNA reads TGTGCCAGCAGCGTAGATGCGGGCTATAGCAATCAGCCCCAGCATTTT.

CDR3 bases: TGTGCCAGCAGCCCTAGCCAGACTAGCGGGAGAACAGATACGCAGTATTTT. This gives the protein CASSPSQTSGRTDTQYF. V is TRBV14 and J is TRBJ2-3; 12 nucleotides line up with TRBD2. The germline gives CDR1 SGHDN, CDR2 FVKESK. J was trimmed by 3 bases and V by 4 bases; bases with no gene match: 8. The length of the CDR3 is 17 residues.

The CDR3 DNA is TGTGCCAGTAGTATATTACAGGGGAGAGGCGAAAAACTGTTTTTT. Translating it yields CASSILQGRGEKLFF. V gene TRBV19 combines with J gene TRBJ1-4; TRBD1 matches at 7 bases. Germline V gives CDR1 LNHDA, CDR2 SQIVND (reference sequence). V gave up 2 bases and J gave up 8 bases; unmatched junction bases: 8. The CDR3 spans 15 residues.

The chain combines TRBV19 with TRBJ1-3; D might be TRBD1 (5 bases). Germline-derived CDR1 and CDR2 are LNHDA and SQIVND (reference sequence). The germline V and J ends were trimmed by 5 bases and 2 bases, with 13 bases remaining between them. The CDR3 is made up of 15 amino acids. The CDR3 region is CASSRGGEAGNTIYF. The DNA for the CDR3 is TGTGCCAGTAGTCGGGGGGGAGAAGCTGGAAACACCATATATTTT.

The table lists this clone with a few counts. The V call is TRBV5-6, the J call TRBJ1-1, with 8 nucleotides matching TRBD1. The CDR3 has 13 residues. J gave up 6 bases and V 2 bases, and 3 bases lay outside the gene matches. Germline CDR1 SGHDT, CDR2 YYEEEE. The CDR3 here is CASSFGQGAEAFF. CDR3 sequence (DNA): TGTGCCAGCAGCTTTGGACAGGGAGCTGAAGCTTTCTTT.

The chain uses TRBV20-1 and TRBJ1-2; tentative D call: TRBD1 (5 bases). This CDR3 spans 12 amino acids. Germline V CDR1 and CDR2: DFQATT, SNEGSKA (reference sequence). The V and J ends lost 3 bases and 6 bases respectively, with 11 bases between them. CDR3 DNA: TGCAGTGCTAGTCAGGGAGGGGATGGCTACACCTTC. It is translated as CSASQGGDGYTF.

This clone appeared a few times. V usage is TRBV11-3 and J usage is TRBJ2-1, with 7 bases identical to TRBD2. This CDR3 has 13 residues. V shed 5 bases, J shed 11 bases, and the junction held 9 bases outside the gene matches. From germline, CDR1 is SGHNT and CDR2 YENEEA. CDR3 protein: CASSPTRGGQQFF. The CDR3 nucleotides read TGTGCCAGCAGCCCAACCCGCGGGGGTCAGCAGTTCTTC.